These T cell receptor beta chains were read from a single sample in a study of T cells in localized non-small cell lung cancer. Some clones are missing from TCRdb's copy, which holds only in-frame ones; the method was immunoSEQ multiplex PCR. Of under 50,000 clones listed, approximately 90% were seen once; the top ten hold around 2.5%. The specimen was PBMCs, collected before any cancer treatment. Every receptor here comes from a man between 40 and 70 years old with stage II lung adenocarcinoma. Both conserved end residues are part of each CDR3. A D gene is named only where the DNA matches it firmly. Where a row states a size, it is once, few, many or the class of an expanded clone; other rows omit it.

d_gene	abundance	j_gene	v_gene	CDR3nt	CDR3aa
-	-	TRBJ1-2	TRBV10-1	TGCGCCAGCAGTCCGGGACGGGACTATGGCTACACCTTC	CASSPGRDYGYTF
-	-	TRBJ1-3	TRBV9	TGTGCCAGCAGCACCCGTATGGAGCCTGGAAACACCATATATTTT	CASSTRMEPGNTIYF
TRBD2	-	TRBJ2-2	TRBV9	TGTGCCAGCAGCGTAGAGGGAACGGGAGGGTTGGGCACCGGGGAGCTGTTTTTT	CASSVEGTGGLGTGELFF
TRBD1	-	TRBJ2-1	TRBV27	TGTGCCAGCAGTTCCCGCTTCTCCGGGACAGAACAGAAATACAATGAGCAGTTCTTC	CASSSRFSGTEQKYNEQFF
-	-	TRBJ1-1	TRBV11-1	TGTGCCAGCAGCTTACCCAGGGCACTGTACACTGAAGCTTTCTTT	CASSLPRALYTEAFF
-	-	TRBJ1-6	TRBV2	TGTGCCAGCAGCCCCGATTGGACCCTGGTTAATTCACCCCTCCACTTT	CASSPDWTLVNSPLHF
TRBD1	medium-sized	TRBJ2-7	TRBV2	TGTGCCAGCAGTGAATGGCGGGACAGGGCTGGAACCTACGAGCAGTACTTC	CASSEWRDRAGTYEQYF
TRBD1	-	TRBJ2-7	TRBV2	TGTGCCAGCAGTGAACCGGGGACAGGGAACTACGAGCAGTACTTC	CASSEPGTGNYEQYF
-	-	TRBJ1-1	TRBV25-1	TGTGCCAGCAGCCGCCCAGTGACCATGAACACTGAAGCTTTCTTT	CASSRPVTMNTEAFF
-	-	TRBJ1-6	TRBV6-4	TGTGCCAGCCTCGGGTTTAATTCACCCCTCCACTTT	CASLGFNSPLHF
TRBD1	medium-sized	TRBJ1-6	TRBV6-1	TGTGCCAGCAGTGAAAGGACAGGGGTCTCACCCCTCCACTTT	CASSERTGVSPLHF
-	-	TRBJ1-4	TRBV28	TGTGCCAGCAGTAGTCAGAGGGGCGGGGACAACGGCGAAAAACTGTTTTTT	CASSSQRGGDNGEKLFF
-	-	TRBJ2-5	TRBV19	TGTGCCAGTAGTATGGGGACCCTGGGGTCGGAGACCCAGTACTTC	CASSMGTLGSETQYF
-	-	TRBJ1-1	TRBV18	TGTGCCAGCTCGTCTACAGGGTTGCGGACTGAAGCTTTCTTT	CASSSTGLRTEAFF
-	-	TRBJ2-1	TRBV15	TGTGCCACCAGCAGAGATCGAGGGGGGGGACACTACAATGAGCAGTTCTTC	CATSRDRGGGHYNEQFF
TRBD1	-	TRBJ2-2	TRBV7-8	TGTGCCAGCAGCTTAGCAGGGGGCGCGGGCACCGGGGAGCTGTTTTTT	CASSLAGGAGTGELFF
-	-	TRBJ2-7	TRBV2	TGTGCCAGCAGGATCCGGACAGCTTCCTACGAGCAGTACTTC	CASRIRTASYEQYF
-	-	TRBJ1-2	TRBV2	TGTGCCAGCAGTGAAGGGGCCGACTATGGCTACACCTTC	CASSEGADYGYTF
-	-	TRBJ1-3	TRBV25-1	TGTGCCAGCAGTGCCCCTCGACAGGCGACGGGAAACACCATATATTTT	CASSAPRQATGNTIYF
TRBD2	-	TRBJ2-2	TRBV19	TGTGCCAGTAGCGGACTAGCGGGGGGGCGGACCGGGGAGCTGTTTTTT	CASSGLAGGRTGELFF
-	-	TRBJ2-3	TRBV4-2	TGTGCCGGCAGCCAAGAAAGTGGAACGATGCGTACAGATACGCAGTATTTT	CAGSQESGTMRTDTQYF
TRBD2	-	TRBJ2-3	TRBV18	TGTGCCAGCTCACCCTTACCGACTAGCGGGGGGCCTTCGGGTACGCAGTATTTT	CASSPLPTSGGPSGTQYF
-	-	TRBJ1-6	TRBV15	TGTGCCACCAGTGGGATTTACGGCGGGATCGTGAATTCACCCCTCCACTTT	CATSGIYGGIVNSPLHF
TRBD1	-	TRBJ1-3	TRBV9	TGTGCCAGCAGCGCGACAGGGCGCTCTGGAAACACCATATATTTT	CASSATGRSGNTIYF
TRBD2	-	TRBJ2-5	TRBV2	TGTGCCAGCAGTTTTCCTCGGGGGGGCCAAGAGACCCAGTACTTC	CASSFPRGGQETQYF
-	-	TRBJ1-3	TRBV7-8	TGTGCCAGCACTACGGGGGGGCTTGGAAACACCATATATTTT	CASTTGGLGNTIYF
-	-	TRBJ1-4	TRBV5-8	TGTGCCAGCAGCTTTAAAGACACAGGAAGGGAAAAACTGTTTTTT	CASSFKDTGREKLFF
-	-	TRBJ2-1	TRBV5-1	TGCGCCAGCACACAGTACAATGAGCAGTTCTTC	CASTQYNEQFF
-	-	TRBJ2-7	TRBV27	TGTGCCAGCAGTCCCAGGGGAGAGGTGTACGAGCAGTACTTC	CASSPRGEVYEQYF
TRBD1	-	TRBJ1-2	TRBV9	TGTGCCAGCAGCGTAGGAAACAGGGGCCGAGGCTACACCTTC	CASSVGNRGRGYTF
TRBD1	-	TRBJ1-2	TRBV10-2	TGCGCCAGCAGTGACTTAACAGGGGGCGCCTTGCCAGGGGGCTACACCTTC	CASSDLTGGALPGGYTF
-	once	TRBJ1-6	TRBV6-1	TGTGCCAGCCTGAGACAGAATAATTCACCCCTCCACTTT	CASLRQNNSPLHF
-	-	TRBJ2-7	TRBV10-3	TGTGCCATCAGTCCGGGTCCAGAAGGATCCTACGAGCAGTACTTC	CAISPGPEGSYEQYF
TRBD2	-	TRBJ2-5	TRBV7-3	TGTGCCAGCAGCCCGGTAGCGGGGGGGCAAGAGACCCAGTACTTC	CASSPVAGGQETQYF
TRBD1	-	TRBJ1-1	TRBV19	TGTGCCCCCAGGGGGGTGAGGGATACCCTGAACACTGAAGCTTTCTTT	CAPRGVRDTLNTEAFF
-	-	TRBJ1-1	TRBV29-1	TGCAGCGTTTCAGAGTTGAACACTGAAGCTTTCTTT	CSVSELNTEAFF
-	once	TRBJ1-1	TRBV19	TGTGCCAGTAGTATAGTCCCGAACACTGAAGCTTTCTTT	CASSIVPNTEAFF
-	-	TRBJ1-5	TRBV13	TGTGCCAGCAGCCAAGGGGGAGGAGGGGTTAGCAATCAGCCCCAGCATTTT	CASSQGGGGVSNQPQHF
TRBD1	-	TRBJ1-1	TRBV5-6	TGTGCCAGCAGCCCAGGGACAGGCTATGGGAACACTGAAGCTTTCTTT	CASSPGTGYGNTEAFF
-	once	TRBJ1-5	TRBV5-8	TGTGCCAGCACTATTCTCCACAGCTTCAATCAGCCCCAGCATTTT	CASTILHSFNQPQHF
-	-	TRBJ2-1	TRBV7-3	TGTGCCAGCAGCCCGGAAGGGGGAAGGGCCTACAATGAGCAGTTCTTC	CASSPEGGRAYNEQFF
TRBD1	-	TRBJ2-2	TRBV9	TGTGCCAGCAGCGTAGTTGGGACAGGGGTGAACACCGGGGAGCTGTTTTTT	CASSVVGTGVNTGELFF
-	-	TRBJ1-1	TRBV6-6	TGTGCCAGCAGTTTCGTCACAGGGAACACTGAAGCTTTCTTT	CASSFVTGNTEAFF
TRBD1	few	TRBJ1-6	TRBV6-5	TGTGCCAGCAGCTGGGGACAGTATAATTCACCCCTCCACTTT	CASSWGQYNSPLHF
TRBD1	-	TRBJ2-1	TRBV7-9	TGTGCCAGCAGCGCAAGGGACAGGGAGGAGTACAATGAGCAGTTCTTC	CASSARDREEYNEQFF
TRBD1	-	TRBJ1-1	TRBV5-1	TGCGCCAGCAGCCCCTTGACAGGGGGTGATACTGAAGCTTTCTTT	CASSPLTGGDTEAFF
-	-	TRBJ1-2	TRBV15	TGTGCCACCAGCAGAGATTTCGGCGACAGCTACCACCCCTATGGCTACACCTTC	CATSRDFGDSYHPYGYTF
TRBD2	-	TRBJ2-3	TRBV9	TGTGCCAGCAGCGGCAGCGGGGGGGCCACAGATACGCAGTATTTT	CASSGSGGATDTQYF
-	-	TRBJ1-2	TRBV5-6	TGTGCCAGCAGCTTCGGAGGGTCCAACTATGGCTACACCTTC	CASSFGGSNYGYTF
TRBD1	-	TRBJ1-2	TRBV5-5	TGTGCCAGCAGAACAGGGACAGGGGACGGCTACACCTTC	CASRTGTGDGYTF
-	-	TRBJ1-3	TRBV5-6	TGTGCCAGCCGTATTTCTGGAAACACCATATATTTT	CASRISGNTIYF
-	-	TRBJ1-5	TRBV27	TGTGCCAGCAGGGCCCTGATAGACTCGAATCAGCCCCAGCATTTT	CASRALIDSNQPQHF
-	-	TRBJ1-2	TRBV6-5	TGTGCCAGCAGTTACTATCCCGGAGCAGATAACTATGGCTACACCTTC	CASSYYPGADNYGYTF
-	-	TRBJ2-3	TRBV18	TGTGCCAGCTCACCACCTTGGTCGTCGTCCACAGATACGCAGTATTTT	CASSPPWSSSTDTQYF
TRBD2	-	TRBJ2-1	TRBV5-1	TGCGCCAGCAGCTTCATTAGCGGGTCTAGCTACAATGAGCAGTTCTTC	CASSFISGSSYNEQFF